The 14 T cell receptor beta chains below come from one sample, sequenced in a study of PD-1 blockade in classical Hodgkin lymphoma. Time point described: cycle 4 day 1 (C4D1), after more than five weeks of nivolumab. Each of the patients experienced relapse following autologous stem cell transplantation, and their brentuximab vedotin exposure differed. Thawed PBMCs were the source of CD8+ T cells, obtained through magnetic negative selection. Here immunoSEQ multiplex PCR was the method, and the copy in TCRdb shows in-frame clones only, minus some. The sample contains 3,000 to 4,000 clones, 50% to 75% of which appear only once. Sequenced material: CD8+ T cells from blood, taken before the fourth cycle of nivolumab. Every receptor here comes from a human donor with classical Hodgkin lymphoma.

V is TRBV30 and J is TRBJ1-4; D is uncertain. Trimming removed 3 bases at V and 8 bases at J, with 7 bases between. The CDR3 is 11 amino acids. The germline gives CDR1 GTSNPN, CDR2 SVGIG (reference sequence). CDR3 region: CAWRSGEKLFF. Here the CDR3 DNA reads TGTGCCTGGAGATCAGGAGAAAAACTGTTTTTT.

V is TRBV28 and J is TRBJ1-1, with 9 bases aligning to TRBD1. The CDR3 runs 17 residues. With V trimmed by 2 bases and J by 1 base, 8 bases remained unmatched. Germline CDR1 MDHEN, CDR2 SYDVKM. The CDR3, as DNA: TGTGCCAGCAGTTTACCCGGGACAGGGTTTGAGAACACTGAAGCTTTCTTT. Translating it yields CASSLPGTGFENTEAFF. Full variable domain (rest looked up from reference TRBV28 and TRBJ1-1): DVKVTQSSRYLVKRTGEKVFLECVQDMDHENMFWYRQDPGLGLRLIYFSYDVKMKEKGDIPEGYSVSREKKERFSLILESASTNQTSMYLCASSLPGTGFENTEAFFGQGTRLTVV.

This clone was counted a few times. This chain connects TRBV28 to TRBJ2-7; 7 bases are a match to TRBD1. The CDR3 consists of 15 residues. With 8 bases clipped from V and 0 bases from J, the junction kept 10 bases outside the gene matches. From germline, CDR1 is MDHEN and CDR2 SYDVKM. CDR3 in DNA: TGTGCCAGCCGAGGACAGGTTACCCTCTCCTACGAGCAGTACTTC. It is translated as CASRGQVTLSYEQYF.

The rearrangement links TRBV5-1 to TRBJ1-1; 7 nucleotides align to TRBD1. Germline values: CDR1 SGHRS, CDR2 YFSETQ. The CDR3 runs 14 residues. Trimming cost V 4 bases and J 3 bases; bases outside gene matches: 6. Written as DNA, the CDR3 is TGCGCCAGCAGCGGGGCCAGGGGGGACACTGAAGCTTTCTTT. Translating it yields CASSGARGDTEAFF.

V usage is TRBV5-4 and J usage is TRBJ2-7, with 10 bases identical to TRBD1. Unmatched junction bases numbered 7, after V lost 4 bases and J lost 3 bases. Germline V gene data show CDR1 as SGHNT and CDR2 as YYREEE (reference sequence). This CDR3 has 15 amino acids. The CDR3 loop reads CASSRPGQGNYEQYF. The CDR3 DNA sequence: TGTGCCAGCAGCCGGCCGGGACAGGGGAACTACGAGCAGTACTTC.

This chain joins TRBV11-2 and TRBJ1-1; D is possibly TRBD1 (5 bases). Germline V gene lookup returns CDR1 SGHAT and CDR2 FQNNGV. The CDR3 length is 15 residues. Trimming removed 1 base from V and 0 bases from J, with 9 bases in between. CDR3 sequence: CASSLGAGMNTEAFF. In DNA form, the CDR3 reads TGTGCCAGCAGCTTAGGGGCAGGGATGAACACTGAAGCTTTCTTT.

The genes are TRBV30 and TRBJ1-6; TRBD1 might be the D (5 bases). The V end was cut by 2 bases, the J end by 10 bases, with 15 bases between. The length of the CDR3 is 14 residues. Germline assignment: CDR1 GTSNPN and CDR2 SVGIG (reference sequence). This CDR3 reads CAWSQGAGGSPLHF. DNA of the CDR3: TGTGCCTGGAGTCAAGGGGCAGGTGGATCACCCCTCCACTTT.

The V and J genes are TRBV15 and TRBJ1-1; the D gene is possibly TRBD1 (6 bases). Germline CDR1 reads LNHNV; CDR2 reads YYDKDF (reference sequence). This CDR3 contains 15 residues. V was clipped by 3 bases and J by 6 bases, with 17 bases between them. The CDR3 coding sequence is TGTGCCACCAGCAGGACAGATACAGGGTACGCTGAAGCTTTCTTT. This sequence encodes CATSRTDTGYAEAFF.

There are a few counts of this clone. This sequence joins TRBV29-1 and TRBJ1-2; D is ambiguous. The CDR3 covers 9 residues. Trimming shortened V by 3 bases and J by 6 bases, and 2 bases separated the two germline ends. CDR1 and CDR2 from the germline V gene are SQVTM and ANQGSEA. DNA for the CDR3: TGCAGCGTTGATGATGGCTACACCTTC. Amino acids: CSVDDGYTF.

V usage is TRBV11-1 and J usage is TRBJ2-5; the match to TRBD2 covers 10 bases. Germline CDR1 and CDR2: SGHAT and FQDESV (reference sequence). The CDR3 has 15 residues. V was pared by 3 bases and J by 5 bases, with 6 bases of the junction left unmatched. CDR3: CASSLEAGGFETQYF. DNA of the CDR3: TGTGCCAGCAGCTTGGAAGCGGGGGGGTTTGAGACCCAGTACTTC.

The gene calls are TRBV11-3 and TRBJ2-4; 7 nucleotides match TRBD1. With V trimmed by 5 bases and J by 5 bases, 0 bases remained unmatched. The CDR3 is 12 amino acids. The V gene's germline CDR1 is SGHNT and CDR2 YENEEA. CDR3 DNA sequence: TGTGCCAGCAGCGGACAGGAAAACATTCAGTACTTC. Protein sequence: CASSGQENIQYF.

The rearrangement joins TRBV21-1 to TRBJ2-2; the listed D gene, TRBD1, was not tested against the DNA. TRBV21-1 is a recognized pseudogene. The CDR3 sequence is 19 residues long. DNA for the CDR3: TGTGCCAGCAGCAAAGAAGAGAGGGGGCGGCAGCGTAGGGACGGGGAGCTGTTTTTT. This sequence encodes CASSKEERGRQRRDGELFF.

This clone was seen a single time. This chain connects TRBV2 to TRBJ1-1; 7 bases fit TRBD1. The J segment lost 5 bases and the V segment lost 2 bases, leaving 17 bases of the junction unmatched. Germline CDR1 and CDR2: SNHLY and FYNNEI. The CDR3 covers 18 residues. CDR3: CASSEFRDSPSRRTEAFF. Here the CDR3 DNA reads TGTGCCAGCAGTGAATTCCGGGACAGCCCGAGTCGGCGGACTGAAGCTTTCTTT. Combining the CDR3 with reference TRBV2 and TRBJ1-1 gives the whole variable domain EPEVTQTPSHQVTQMGQEVILRCVPISNHLYFYWYRQILGQKVEFLVSFYNNEISEKSEIFDDQFSVERPDGSNFTLKIRSTKLEDSAMYFCASSEFRDSPSRRTEAFFGQGTRLTVV.

The gene calls are TRBV10-3 and TRBJ2-1, with D possibly TRBD2 on 5 matching bases. Germline-derived CDR1 and CDR2 are ENHRY and SYGVKD. CDR3 length equals 12 residues. The germline V and J ends were trimmed by 6 bases and 7 bases, with 10 bases remaining between them. The CDR3 spells CAIRAERNEQFF. The CDR3 DNA sequence: TGTGCCATCAGAGCGGAGAGGAATGAGCAGTTCTTC.